The 19 T cell receptor beta chains reported below all come from one sample, sequenced in a study of T cell responses to AZD1222 COVID-19 vaccine. Data came from immunoSEQ multiplex PCR; TCRdb stores just in-frame clones and leaves some out. The sample includes about 84,000 clones, roughly 85% of them seen just once. Sample: peripheral blood, taken 28 days after the second AZD1222 dose. The receptors come from an adult who received the AZD1222 COVID-19 vaccine.

A single count supports this clone. V gene TRBV19 combines with J gene TRBJ1-2, with 8 positions matching TRBD1. J lost 2 bases, V lost 1 base, and 6 bases had no gene match. The germline V gene has CDR1 LNHDA and CDR2 SQIVND (reference sequence). This CDR3 spans 16 amino acids. The CDR3 DNA reads as TGTGCCAGTAGTATAGGCCTTCGACAGGGGAACTATGGCTACACCTTC. Translated: CASSIGLRQGNYGYTF.

The chain carries TRBV24-1 and TRBJ2-1, with TRBD2 as a possible D gene (6 bases). Germline V gene sequence: CDR1 KGHDR, CDR2 SFDVKD. V lost 0 bases and J 10 bases, leaving 9 bases between the germline ends. The CDR3 is 13 residues long. The DNA for the CDR3 is TGTGCCACCAGTGATTTGCGGGAGCGAGAGCAGTTCTTC. Translation: CATSDLREREQFF.

The chain employs TRBV11-2 and TRBJ1-1; D is unresolved. The V and J ends lost 6 bases and 4 bases respectively, with 6 bases between them. There are 11 residues in the CDR3. Germline-derived CDR1 and CDR2 are SGHAT and FQNNGV. Written as DNA, the CDR3 is TGTGCCAGCAGGTTCTCCACTGAAGCTTTCTTT. As protein: CASRFSTEAFF.

V and J are TRBV9 and TRBJ2-6, with 8 bases fitting TRBD1. There are 15 residues in the CDR3. V gave up 5 bases and J gave up 2 bases; unmatched junction bases: 3. From germline, CDR1 is SGDLS and CDR2 YYNGEE. In nucleotides, the CDR3 is TGTGCCAGCAGAAAACAGGGGGCTGGGGCCAACGTCCTGACTTTC. Protein product: CASRKQGAGANVLTF.

The chain recombines TRBV2 with TRBJ2-3; either TRBD1 or TRBD2 may fit D (7 bases each). The CDR3 extends over 18 amino acids. The germline V gene has CDR1 SNHLY and CDR2 FYNNEI. The V end was cut by 5 bases, the J end by 6 bases, with 27 bases between. The CDR3 loop is CASSPGGGGRAPSDTQYF. CDR3 sequence (DNA): TGTGCCAGCAGTCCAGGAGGGGGCGGGAGAGCTCCGTCGGATACGCAGTATTTT. Supplemented by reference TRBV2 and TRBJ2-3, the full variable domain reads EPEVTQTPSHQVTQMGQEVILRCVPISNHLYFYWYRQILGQKVEFLVSFYNNEISEKSEIFDDQFSVERPDGSNFTLKIRSTKLEDSAMYFCASSPGGGGRAPSDTQYFGPGTRLTVL.

The CDR3, as DNA: TGTGCCAGCACCACACTCCTGGGAGGCACCGGGGAGCTGTTTTTT. This translates into CASTTLLGGTGELFF. The chain couples TRBV6-5 to TRBJ2-2, with a tentative D call TRBD2 (6 bases). Trimming took off 7 bases at V and 4 bases at J, with 16 bases between the two ends. The CDR3 has 15 residues. Germline CDR1 reads MNHEY; CDR2 reads SVGAGI.

CDR3 residues: CSVGGETYEQYF. CDR3 coding DNA: TGCAGCGTGGGGGGGGAGACCTACGAGCAGTACTTC. The chain employs TRBV29-1 and TRBJ2-7; 7 bases are a match to TRBD2. The trim removed 6 bases at V and 2 bases at J, leaving 4 bases unmatched. The germline CDR1 and CDR2 sequences are SQVTM and ANQGSEA. CDR3 size: 12 residues.

This chain connects TRBV5-6 to TRBJ2-7; D is unclear. This CDR3 is built from 14 residues. Per germline, CDR1 SGHDT and CDR2 YYEEEE. V gave up 0 bases and J gave up 5 bases, with 12 bases separating them. This chain's CDR3 is CASSLEGVLNEQYF. CDR3 in DNA: TGTGCCAGCAGCTTGGAAGGTGTCCTGAACGAGCAGTACTTC.

The gene calls are TRBV19 and TRBJ2-1, with 7 bases matching TRBD2. With V trimmed by 3 bases and J by 6 bases, 8 bases remained unmatched. The CDR3 is made up of 15 amino acids. Germline CDR1 reads LNHDA; CDR2 reads SQIVND (reference sequence). The CDR3 loop reads CASSIVAGVPNEQFF. CDR3 DNA: TGTGCCAGTAGTATTGTGGCGGGAGTCCCCAATGAGCAGTTCTTC.

The chain couples TRBV19 to TRBJ1-4; D is perhaps TRBD1 (5 bases). The V gene lost 3 bases and the J gene lost 8 bases, with 16 bases spanning the gap. Germline V gene data show CDR1 as LNHDA and CDR2 as SQIVND (reference sequence). The CDR3 length is 15 residues. DNA of the CDR3: TGTGCCAGTAGTATCCCACGGGGGAGCGCGGAAAAACTGTTTTTT. It encodes CASSIPRGSAEKLFF.

The CDR3 loop reads CASSFVPLDEQYF. The CDR3 coding sequence is TGTGCCAGCAGCTTTGTCCCCCTTGACGAGCAGTACTTC. The rearrangement joins TRBV7-2 to TRBJ2-7; D is unresolved. The V gene's germline CDR1 is SGHTA and CDR2 FQGNSA. V dropped 3 bases and J dropped 5 bases, with 11 bases sitting between them. The CDR3 is 13 residues long.

The chain employs TRBV19 and TRBJ1-5; D remains ambiguous. V was clipped by 3 bases and J by 9 bases, with 12 bases between them. The CDR3 runs 13 residues. In germline, CDR1 is LNHDA, CDR2 SQIVND (reference sequence). The CDR3 sequence: CASSIESPGPQHF. The CDR3 coding sequence is TGTGCCAGTAGTATTGAGAGCCCAGGGCCCCAGCATTTT.

This rearrangement joins TRBV19 to TRBJ2-5; tentative D call: TRBD2 (5 bases). V was trimmed by 1 base and J by 1 base, leaving 19 bases between them. This CDR3 is 18 amino acids long. The germline gives CDR1 LNHDA, CDR2 SQIVND (reference sequence). CDR3 in DNA: TGTGCCAGTAGTATAGGCCTGAGCGGCATACTTATCCAAGAGACCCAGTACTTC. This translates into CASSIGLSGILIQETQYF.

This clone was observed once. A junction boundary mismatches the germline segment, possibly from a read error. This chain uses TRBV7-7 with TRBJ2-7; D is uncertain. CDR1 is SSHAT, CDR2 FNYEAQ, per germline (reference sequence). The CDR3 is 13 amino acids. The CDR3 region is CASSLDSSGEQYF. The CDR3 DNA is TGTGCTAGCAGCTTAGATTCGTCGGGCGAGCAGTACTTC.

V gene TRBV6-2 or TRBV6-3 combines with J gene TRBJ1-2; TRBD1 is a possible D gene (6 bases). V was clipped by 4 bases and J by 1 base, with 13 bases between them. This CDR3 has 15 amino acids. The germline V gene has CDR1 MNHEY and CDR2 SVGEGT. CDR3 nucleotide sequence: TGTGCCAGCAGTTCGGGGGGCGCAGATAACTATGGCTACACCTTC. Amino acids: CASSSGGADNYGYTF.

The genes are TRBV30 and TRBJ1-3, with 8 positions matching TRBD1. The trim removed 0 bases at V and 4 bases at J, leaving 5 bases unmatched. From germline, CDR1 is GTSNPN and CDR2 SVGIG (reference sequence). The CDR3 spans 15 residues. The CDR3 loop reads CAWSVGQARGNTIYF. The CDR3, as DNA: TGTGCCTGGAGTGTGGGACAGGCTCGGGGAAACACCATATATTTT.

This clone was picked up many times. The chain combines TRBV28 with TRBJ2-2, with D hard to call. The CDR3 is 15 amino acids. V lost 6 bases to trimming and J lost 0 bases, with 11 bases between them. Germline loops: CDR1 MDHEN, CDR2 SYDVKM. In DNA form, the CDR3 reads TGTGCCAGCAGCCCCAGTCGTACGAACACCGGGGAGCTGTTTTTT. Translation gives CASSPSRTNTGELFF.

The chain carries TRBV12-5 and TRBJ1-1, with D possibly TRBD1 on 5 matching bases. Germline CDR1 LGHNT, CDR2 FRNRAP. The length of the CDR3 is 13 residues. V lost 2 bases and J lost 1, with 5 bases in between. CDR3 sequence (DNA): TGTGCTAGTGGTTTGCAGGGGAACACTGAAGCTTTCTTT. Translated: CASGLQGNTEAFF.

This chain links TRBV7-8 with TRBJ2-3, with D tentatively TRBD2 (5 bases). Germline CDR1 and CDR2: SGHVS and FQNEAQ. Trimming stripped 1 base from V and 0 bases from J, with 8 bases between. CDR3 length: 15 amino acids. DNA of the CDR3: TGTGCCAGCAGCTTAGACGGGGTTAGCACAGATACGCAGTATTTT. Translating gives CASSLDGVSTDTQYF.